This note documents a single TCR beta chain sequence. Antigen specificity is unknown. Germline is not matched at one junction end, which may reflect a read error. The CDR3 runs to 12 residues. The germline CDR1 and CDR2 sequences are SEHNR and FQNEAQ (reference sequence). This entry comes from a study of cytomegalovirus exposure and HLA in healthy donors. Vbeta (60) and Jbeta (13) primers were used in the PCR. Assay: immunoSEQ multiplex PCR; the TCRdb copy retains only in-frame clones and omits some. The sample records 100,000 to 150,000 clones, 77% being singletons. Study-level points and caveats: It was only CMV serostatus that was available as immune exposure information.

Specimen: PBMCs. The gene calls are TRBV7-9 and TRBJ2-7; no clear D gene. The TCR sequence derives from a woman aged 60 to 75 in good health and CMV-seronegative. The CDR3 spells CSSSPSIEMQYF. The DNA of the CDR3 is TGTTCCAGCAGCCCCTCGATCGAGATGCAGTACTTC.